The 5 T cell receptor beta chains in this list originate from one sample, sequenced in a study of regulatory T cells in long-lasting Graves disease. Specified time point: persistent/refractory GD, antithyroid drugs over 5 years with positive TRAb. Preparation of the TCR library used RNA extracted from PBMCs. To make TCR beta libraries, researchers used iRepertoire HTBI primers and Arm-PCR of CDR3 regions. TCRdb used MiXCR to reprocess the multiplex PCR reads, holding one entry per CDR3 protein. The table includes around 450,000 distinct CDR3 sequences, 20% to 25% detected once. Sequenced here: peripheral blood mononuclear cells (PBMCs), sampled when the disease was refractory, from a patient treated with antithyroid drugs. Every receptor here comes from a female donor with Graves disease.

The chain carries TRBV19 and TRBJ2-5; D remains unclear. This CDR3 is built from 13 residues. In germline, CDR1 is LNHDA, CDR2 SQIVND (reference sequence). V lost 3 bases and J lost 5, with 10 bases in between. The CDR3 here is CASSMTVLETQYF. CDR3 DNA: TGTGCCAGTAGTATGACGGTATTGGAGACCCAGTACTTC.

The chain uses TRBV28 and TRBJ2-3; D is uncertain. There are 13 residues in the CDR3. Trimming shortened V by 4 bases and J by 0 bases, and 5 bases separated the two germline ends. Per the germline V gene, CDR1 is MDHEN and CDR2 is SYDVKM. CDR3 residues: CASSSPSTDTQYF. CDR3 nucleotide sequence: TGTGCCAGCAGTTCGCCTAGCACAGATACGCAGTATTTT.

This clonotype was recorded at least ten times. CDR3 coding DNA: TGTGCCAGCAGACCCCCCTCGGAGACCCAGTACTTC. It yields the protein CASRPPSETQYF. V and J are TRBV6-2 or TRBV6-3 and TRBJ2-5; no clear D. The CDR3 contains 12 residues. Trimming removed 6 bases at V and 5 bases at J, with 10 bases between. The V gene's germline CDR1 is MNHEY and CDR2 SVGEGT.

This clonotype was seen repeatedly, ten times or more. The chain recombines TRBV7-9 with TRBJ2-5, with TRBD2 as a possible D gene (5 bases). The length of the CDR3 is 13 residues. V was pared by 3 bases and J by 1 base, with 6 bases between. Germline V gene sequence: CDR1 SEHNR, CDR2 FQNEAQ (reference sequence). The CDR3 protein is CASSLRAQETQYF. In nucleotides, the CDR3 is TGTGCCAGCAGCTTGAGGGCCCAAGAGACCCAGTACTTC.

With regard to this clonotype: This could be a read error, since a much larger clone is one nucleotide away. This sequence joins TRBV29-1 and TRBJ2-7; 8 bases fit TRBD1. Losses at the gene ends were 6 bases for V and 3 bases for J; bases not matched to a gene: 10. This CDR3 region has 14 residues. Germline V CDR1 and CDR2: SQVTM, ANQGSEA. CDR3: CSVIQGTGGYEQYF. CDR3 coding DNA: TGCAGCGTCATACAGGGTACAGGGGGCTACGAGCAGTACTTC.